Below are 14 T cell receptor beta chains sequenced from a single sample in a study of CD8 T cells in Susac syndrome (dated by TCRdb to between 2018 and 2021). The library came from the immunoSEQ multiplex PCR assay. RNA was extracted with the RNeasy kit and roughly 0.5 to 1 ug was reverse transcribed using random hexamers. TCRdb applied fastp at Q25 and MiXCR to the public reads, then kept only in-frame beta chains. Every CDR3 protein is listed once, alongside the most common genes and DNA of its rows. The sample has 70,000 or so distinct CDR3 sequences on record, roughly 94% of them singletons. The ten largest clones add up to about 0.25% of the sample. Sequencing input: CD8+ T cells from PBMCs. These TCRs come from a human donor in good health.

The chain combines TRBV29-1 with TRBJ1-1; a weak D match, TRBD1 (5 bases). The CDR3 loop spans 12 amino acids. With 5 bases removed from V and 2 bases from J, the gap between germline ends came to 9 bases. Germline-derived CDR1 and CDR2 are SQVTM and ANQGSEA. The CDR3 sequence is CSVLRANTEAFF. As DNA, the CDR3 is TGCAGCGTTCTCAGGGCAAACACTGAAGCTTTCTTT.

This chain connects TRBV6-2 or TRBV6-3 to TRBJ1-1; D is ambiguous. The CDR3 has 12 amino acids. The germline V gene encodes CDR1 MNHEY and CDR2 SVGEGT. V gave up 6 bases and J gave up 4 bases, with 9 bases separating them. This CDR3 is CASSLARTEAFF. The CDR3 DNA follows: TGTGCCAGCAGCCTAGCACGCACTGAAGCTTTCTTT.

The chain is built from TRBV12-3 or TRBV12-4 and TRBJ2-3; no clear D. Trimming shortened V by 2 bases and J by 6 bases, and 12 bases separated the two germline ends. This CDR3 is 14 amino acids long. This chain's CDR3 is CASSLLGPLDTQYF. The CDR3 DNA is TGTGCCAGCAGTTTATTGGGTCCGTTGGATACGCAGTATTTT.

The chain is built from TRBV7-8 and TRBJ2-7; TRBD2 is a possible D gene (5 bases). Trimming took off 6 bases at V and 4 bases at J, with 13 bases between the two ends. Germline lookup yields CDR1 SGHVS and CDR2 FQNEAQ. CDR3 length equals 13 residues. CDR3 sequence (DNA): TGTGCCAGCAGTGCGGTAGGGAGTTACGAGCAGTACGTC. Protein: CASSAVGSYEQYV.

Only one count was recorded for this clonotype. The CDR3 DNA reads TGTGCCAGTGAGACACGATGGAGTGAAAACATTCAGTACTTC. Translated: CASETRWSENIQYF. This sequence joins TRBV19 and TRBJ2-4, with D unclear. Trimming left V 8 bases short and J 5 bases short, with 16 bases between. The CDR3 runs 14 residues. Germline lookup yields CDR1 LNHDA and CDR2 SQIVND (reference sequence).

V usage is TRBV6-2 or TRBV6-3 and J usage is TRBJ2-1, with D tentatively TRBD1 or TRBD2 (6 bases each). V dropped 2 bases and J dropped 6 bases, with 8 bases sitting between them. Germline V gene data show CDR1 as MNHEY and CDR2 as SVGEGT. The CDR3 totals 13 residues. In DNA, the CDR3 is TGTGCCAGCAGTTACGGGGGGCTCAATGAGCAGTTCTTC. This codes for CASSYGGLNEQFF.

The chain is built from TRBV28 and TRBJ1-1; weak D call: TRBD1 (6 bases). Germline V lookup: CDR1 MDHEN, CDR2 SYDVKM. V dropped 7 bases and J dropped 4 bases, with 19 bases sitting between them. This CDR3 comprises 15 residues. CDR3 bases: TGTGCCAGCACCAAAACGGGGGGGCTGAGCACTGAAGCTTTCTTT. This codes for CASTKTGGLSTEAFF.

This rearrangement joins TRBV5-1 to TRBJ1-1; D remains ambiguous. The V gene lost 4 bases and the J gene lost 5 bases, with 12 bases spanning the gap. This CDR3 is built from 13 residues. Germline loops: CDR1 SGHRS, CDR2 YFSETQ. CDR3 region: CASSRKVGTEAFF. CDR3 coding DNA: TGCGCCAGCAGCCGAAAAGTGGGGACTGAAGCTTTCTTT.

V is TRBV6-2 or TRBV6-3 and J is TRBJ1-5; D is possibly TRBD1 (5 bases). The germline V gene has CDR1 MNHEY and CDR2 SVGEGT. Between the trimmed V and J ends, which lost 0 bases and 4 bases, there was a span of 10 bases. The CDR3 runs to 15 residues. The CDR3 region is CASSYSRQINQPQHF. Here the CDR3 DNA reads TGTGCCAGCAGTTACTCGAGACAGATTAATCAGCCCCAGCATTTT.

This clonotype has a single count. The chain recombines TRBV3-1 with TRBJ2-3, with 10 bases lining up with TRBD2. Trimming at V came to 3 bases and at J to 3 bases, leaving 3 bases not matched to a gene. Per germline, CDR1 LGHDT and CDR2 YNNKEL (reference sequence). This CDR3 has 15 residues. The CDR3 loop reads CASSHSGGWTDTQYF. The CDR3 nucleotides read TGTGCCAGCAGCCATAGCGGGGGGTGGACAGATACGCAGTATTTT.

The V and J genes are TRBV13 and TRBJ2-5, with 7 bases fitting TRBD2. The CDR3 is made up of 15 amino acids. Germline CDR1 PRHDT, CDR2 FYEKMQ (reference sequence). With 5 bases clipped from V and 5 bases from J, the junction kept 11 bases outside the gene matches. The CDR3, as DNA: TGTGCCAGCAGCCCCAGGGACTACCGCGAGGAGACCCAGTACTTC. Encoded protein: CASSPRDYREETQYF.

The chain recombines TRBV27 with TRBJ2-7; D is undetermined. Germline V gene sequence: CDR1 MNHEY, CDR2 SMNVEV (reference sequence). The CDR3 is made up of 13 amino acids. The V end lost 3 bases, the J end lost 1 base, and 7 bases lay between the germline ends. The chain's CDR3 is CASSFAPSYEQYV. CDR3 coding DNA: TGTGCCAGCAGTTTCGCCCCTTCCTACGAGCAGTACGTC.

DNA of the CDR3: TGCGCCAGCAGCATGGACAGGGGGCTCTCTCGCGAGCAGTACTTC. It encodes CASSMDRGLSREQYF. The chain recombines TRBV5-1 with TRBJ2-7; TRBD1 agrees at 11 bases. The CDR3 consists of 15 residues. Trimming cost V 4 bases and J 6 bases; bases outside gene matches: 9. In germline, CDR1 is SGHRS, CDR2 YFSETQ. Drawing the rest from reference TRBV5-1 and TRBJ2-7, the complete variable domain is KAGVTQTPRYLIKTRGQQVTLSCSPISGHRSVSWYQQTPGQGLQFLFEYFSETQRNKGNFPGRFSGRQFSNSRSEMNVSTLELGDSALYLCASSMDRGLSREQYFGPGTRLTVT.

This rearrangement joins TRBV24-1 to TRBJ2-2; 10 nucleotides line up with TRBD1. The germline V gene encodes CDR1 KGHDR and CDR2 SFDVKD. The CDR3 totals 15 residues. Losses at the gene ends were 7 bases for V and 7 bases for J; bases not matched to a gene: 8. CDR3 nucleotide sequence: TGTGCCACCAGCCCTCCGGGACAGGGGTTCGGGGAGCTGTTTTTT. It yields the protein CATSPPGQGFGELFF.